The rows below give T cell receptor beta chains drawn from one sample of a study of T cell responses to AZD1222 COVID-19 vaccine. Method: immunoSEQ multiplex PCR; TCRdb's copy keeps in-frame clones and lacks some. Among fewer than 200,000 clones listed, more than 80% were seen once. Sequenced here: peripheral blood, sampled 28 days after the second dose of the MenACWY control vaccine. Receptors originate from an adult who received the MenACWY meningococcal vaccine as a control. CDR3s include the opening cysteine and the closing phenylalanine or tryptophan. A D gene is named only where the DNA matches it firmly. Clone size is shown for a subset of rows, as once, few, many or a class of expanded clone.

v_gene	j_gene	d_gene	abundance	CDR3aa	CDR3nt
TRBV7-2	TRBJ2-5	NA	once	CASSPRRTLREQETQYF	TGTGCCAGCAGCCCCAGACGGACGCTCCGGGAGCAAGAGACCCAGTACTTC
TRBV10-1	TRBJ1-1	NA	NA	CASSESGGGTEAFF	TGCGCCAGCAGTGAGTCAGGGGGAGGCACTGAAGCTTTCTTT
TRBV5-6	TRBJ1-1	NA	NA	CASSLITGNTEAFF	TGTGCCAGCAGCTTAATTACAGGGAACACTGAAGCTTTCTTT
TRBV12-5	TRBJ2-7	TRBD2	NA	CASGLGTSGREQYF	TGTGCTAGTGGTTTGGGGACTAGCGGGAGAGAGCAGTACTTC
TRBV24-1	TRBJ2-1	TRBD2	NA	CATSDPRRGTSGYNEQFF	TGTGCCACCAGTGATCCCCGGCGGGGGACTAGCGGGTACAATGAGCAGTTCTTC
TRBV19	TRBJ1-2	TRBD1	NA	CASTMTGPNYGYTF	TGTGCCAGTACCATGACAGGGCCCAACTATGGCTACACCTTC
TRBV9	TRBJ1-2	NA	NA	CASSVRGGGYTF	TGTGCCAGCAGCGTAAGGGGAGGGGGCTACACCTTC
TRBV29-1	TRBJ1-1	TRBD1	NA	CSVETGRSEAFF	TGCAGCGTTGAGACAGGGAGGTCTGAAGCTTTCTTT
TRBV5-1	TRBJ2-2	NA	NA	CASSTGTENTGELFF	TGCGCCAGCAGTACCGGGACGGAAAACACCGGGGAGCTGTTTTTT
TRBV29-1	TRBJ2-1	NA	NA	CSVAKGMGNEQFF	TGCAGCGTTGCAAAGGGTATGGGCAATGAGCAGTTCTTC
TRBV6-5	TRBJ2-2	TRBD1	NA	CASTWDRGLGELFF	TGTGCCAGCACCTGGGACAGGGGGTTGGGGGAGCTGTTTTTT
TRBV3-1/TRBV3-2	TRBJ2-3	TRBD2	NA	CASSQDLASGRQYF	TGTGCCAGCAGCCAAGATCTTGCTAGCGGGAGGCAGTATTTT
TRBV30	TRBJ2-1	NA	NA	CAWSGGSLVSEQFF	TGTGCCTGGAGTGGGGGGTCCCTAGTAAGTGAGCAGTTCTTC
TRBV14	TRBJ2-7	TRBD2	NA	CASSQEGLAGGFYEQYF	TGTGCCAGCAGCCAAGAAGGGCTAGCGGGAGGGTTCTACGAGCAGTACTTC
TRBV7-2	TRBJ1-2	NA	NA	CASMRGSGDGYTF	TGTGCCAGCATGAGGGGTTCGGGGGACGGCTACACCTTC
TRBV5-6	TRBJ2-7	NA	few	CASSLNSYEQYF	TGTGCCAGCAGCCTCAACTCCTACGAGCAGTACTTC
TRBV28	TRBJ1-2	NA	NA	CASSPAGADNYGYTF	TGTGCCAGCAGCCCCGCGGGGGCTGATAACTATGGCTACACCTTC
TRBV2	TRBJ2-1	NA	NA	CASSLGIAYNEQFF	TGTGCCAGCAGTCTGGGGATAGCCTACAATGAGCAGTTCTTC
TRBV12-3/TRBV12-4	TRBJ2-7	NA	NA	CASSWEASYEQYF	TGTGCCAGCAGTTGGGAGGCTTCCTACGAGCAGTACTTC
TRBV30	TRBJ1-5	TRBD1	NA	CAWSDDITGTGGQPQHF	TGTGCCTGGAGTGACGACATCACCGGGACAGGGGGTCAGCCCCAGCATTTT
TRBV19	TRBJ1-2	NA	NA	CASSKETTKGYTF	TGTGCCAGTAGTAAGGAGACAACGAAAGGCTACACCTTC
TRBV7-2	TRBJ2-5	NA	NA	CASSLVDRGGETQYF	TGTGCCAGCAGCTTAGTTGACAGGGGAGGGGAGACCCAGTACTTC
TRBV27	TRBJ2-2	NA	NA	CASNSRNTGELFF	TGTGCCAGCAATTCAAGGAACACCGGGGAGCTGTTTTTT
TRBV28	TRBJ1-6	TRBD1	NA	CASSLRLSGQGDSPLHF	TGTGCCAGCAGTTTACGTCTGTCGGGACAGGGGGATTCACCCCTCCACTTT
TRBV20-1	TRBJ2-7	TRBD2	NA	CSASGLAGGGRRDEQYF	TGCAGTGCTAGTGGGCTAGCGGGAGGCGGTCGAAGGGACGAGCAGTACTTC
TRBV10-3	TRBJ2-1	NA	NA	CAISATGLDEQFF	TGTGCCATCAGTGCTACAGGGCTGGATGAGCAGTTCTTC
TRBV19	TRBJ2-3	NA	NA	CASSIAGEADTQYF	TGTGCCAGTAGTATTGCAGGGGAAGCAGATACGCAGTATTTT
TRBV27	TRBJ1-4	NA	NA	CASSSLGQTLEKLFF	TGTGCCAGCAGTTCGTTGGGGCAGACACTAGAAAAACTGTTTTTT
TRBV19	TRBJ1-2	NA	NA	CASSPSSQVSYGYTF	TGTGCCAGTAGTCCGTCGTCACAGGTTTCCTATGGCTACACCTTC
TRBV5-1	TRBJ2-1	NA	NA	CASSLGDDRRNEQFF	TGCGCCAGCAGCTTGGGGGACGATCGACGGAATGAGCAGTTCTTC
TRBV4-1	TRBJ1-6	NA	once	CASSQDGTTWAPLHF	TGCGCCAGCAGCCAAGATGGCACCACCTGGGCACCCCTCCACTTT
TRBV4-2	TRBJ1-2	NA	NA	CASSQGPNNYGYTF	TGTGCCAGCAGCCAAGGGCCAAACAACTATGGCTACACCTTC
TRBV19	TRBJ2-5	TRBD1	once	CASSFPGTGAGKTQYF	TGTGCCAGTAGTTTCCCCGGGACAGGGGCTGGAAAGACCCAGTACTTC
TRBV19	TRBJ2-7	TRBD1	NA	CASSIDPRRGRSYEQYF	TGTGCCAGTAGTATAGATCCCCGCAGGGGGCGGTCCTACGAGCAGTACTTC
TRBV7-6	TRBJ2-7	NA	NA	CASSRSGRYEQYF	TGTGCCAGCAGCCGCTCGGGACGCTACGAGCAGTACTTC
TRBV28	TRBJ1-4	NA	NA	CASSLVGGSDPKLFF	TGTGCCAGCAGTTTAGTCGGGGGTTCCGACCCCAAACTGTTTTTT
TRBV7-9	TRBJ2-1	NA	NA	CASSLRLNEQFF	TGTGCCAGCAGCTTAAGACTCAATGAGCAGTTCTTC
TRBV11-2	TRBJ2-2	NA	few	CASSLVRGRTGELFF	TGTGCCAGCAGCTTAGTCCGGGGGAGGACCGGGGAGCTGTTTTTT
TRBV28	TRBJ2-5	NA	NA	CASNSWATQETQYF	TGTGCCAGCAATTCATGGGCGACCCAAGAGACCCAGTACTTC
TRBV7-8	TRBJ2-7	TRBD2	NA	CATNGGGQTYEQYF	TGTGCCACAAATGGCGGGGGGCAGACCTACGAGCAGTACTTC